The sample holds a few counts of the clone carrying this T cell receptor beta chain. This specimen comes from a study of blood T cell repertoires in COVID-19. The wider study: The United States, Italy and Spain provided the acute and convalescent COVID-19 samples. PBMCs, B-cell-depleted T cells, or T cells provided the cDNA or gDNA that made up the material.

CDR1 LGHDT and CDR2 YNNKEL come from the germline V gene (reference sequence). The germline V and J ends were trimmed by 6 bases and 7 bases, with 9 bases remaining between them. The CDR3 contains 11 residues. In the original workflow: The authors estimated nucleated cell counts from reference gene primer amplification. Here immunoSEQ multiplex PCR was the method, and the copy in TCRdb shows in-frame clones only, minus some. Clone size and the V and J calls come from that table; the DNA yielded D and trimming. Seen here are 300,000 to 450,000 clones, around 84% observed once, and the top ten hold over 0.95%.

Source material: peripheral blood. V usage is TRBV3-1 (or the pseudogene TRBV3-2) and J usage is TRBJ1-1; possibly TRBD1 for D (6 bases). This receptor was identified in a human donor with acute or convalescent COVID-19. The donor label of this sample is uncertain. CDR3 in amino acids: CASRGAIEAFF. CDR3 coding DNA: TGTGCCAGCAGGGGGGCGATTGAAGCTTTCTTT.